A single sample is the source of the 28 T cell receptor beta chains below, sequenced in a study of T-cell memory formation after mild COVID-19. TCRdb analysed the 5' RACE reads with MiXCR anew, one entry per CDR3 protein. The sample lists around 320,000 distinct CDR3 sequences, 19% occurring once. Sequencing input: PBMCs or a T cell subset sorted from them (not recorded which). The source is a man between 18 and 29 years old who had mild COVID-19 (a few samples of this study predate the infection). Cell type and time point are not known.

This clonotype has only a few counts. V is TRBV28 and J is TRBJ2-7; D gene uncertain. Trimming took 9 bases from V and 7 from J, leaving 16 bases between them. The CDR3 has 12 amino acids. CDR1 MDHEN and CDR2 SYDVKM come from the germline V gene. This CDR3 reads CASLGRLGEQYV. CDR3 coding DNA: TGTGCCAGTTTAGGGCGTCTCGGTGAGCAGTACGTC.

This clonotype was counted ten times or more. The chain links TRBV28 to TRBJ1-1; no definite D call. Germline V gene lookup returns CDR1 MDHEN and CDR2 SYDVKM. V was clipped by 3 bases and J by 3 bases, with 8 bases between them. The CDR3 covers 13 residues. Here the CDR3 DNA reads TGTGCCAGCAGTTTGAAACAGTACACTGAAGCTTTCTTT. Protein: CASSLKQYTEAFF.

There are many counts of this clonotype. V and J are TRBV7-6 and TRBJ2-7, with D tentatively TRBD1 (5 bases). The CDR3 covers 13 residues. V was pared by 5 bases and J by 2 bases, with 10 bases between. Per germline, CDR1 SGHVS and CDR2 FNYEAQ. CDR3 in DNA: TGTGCCAGCAGCCGAACAGGAACCTACGAGCAGTACTTC. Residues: CASSRTGTYEQYF.

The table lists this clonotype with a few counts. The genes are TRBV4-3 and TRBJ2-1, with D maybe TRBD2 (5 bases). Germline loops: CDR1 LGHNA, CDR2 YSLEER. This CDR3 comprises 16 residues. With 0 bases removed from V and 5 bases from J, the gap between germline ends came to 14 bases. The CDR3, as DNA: TGCGCCAGCAGCCAAGATCCGGACTTGGTGCACAATGAGCAGTTCTTC. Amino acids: CASSQDPDLVHNEQFF.

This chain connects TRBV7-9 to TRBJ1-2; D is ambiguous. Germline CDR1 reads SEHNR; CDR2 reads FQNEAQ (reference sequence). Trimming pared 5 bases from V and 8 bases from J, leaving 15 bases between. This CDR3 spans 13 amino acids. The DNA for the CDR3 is TGTGCCAGCAGCCTGGAGGAGGGCAGGGGCTACACCTTC. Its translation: CASSLEEGRGYTF.

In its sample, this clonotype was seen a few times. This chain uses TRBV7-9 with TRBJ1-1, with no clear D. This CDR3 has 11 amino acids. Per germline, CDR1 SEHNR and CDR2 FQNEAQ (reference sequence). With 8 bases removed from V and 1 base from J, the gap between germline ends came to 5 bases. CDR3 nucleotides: TGTGCCAGCCAGAGGAACACTGAAGCTTTCTTT. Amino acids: CASQRNTEAFF.

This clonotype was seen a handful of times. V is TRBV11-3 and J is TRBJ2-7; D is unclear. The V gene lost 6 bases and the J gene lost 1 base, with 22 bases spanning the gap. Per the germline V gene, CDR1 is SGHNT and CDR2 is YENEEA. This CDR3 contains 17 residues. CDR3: CASSPGQDRERSYEQYV. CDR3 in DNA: TGTGCCAGCAGTCCGGGCCAGGATAGGGAAAGGTCCTACGAGCAGTACGTC.

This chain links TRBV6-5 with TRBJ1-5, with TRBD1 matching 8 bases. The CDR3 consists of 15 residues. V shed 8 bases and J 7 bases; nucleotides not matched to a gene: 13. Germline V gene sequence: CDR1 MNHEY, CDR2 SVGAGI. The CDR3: CASGSGGYRVQPQHF. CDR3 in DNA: TGTGCCAGCGGATCAGGGGGCTATAGGGTACAGCCCCAGCATTTT.

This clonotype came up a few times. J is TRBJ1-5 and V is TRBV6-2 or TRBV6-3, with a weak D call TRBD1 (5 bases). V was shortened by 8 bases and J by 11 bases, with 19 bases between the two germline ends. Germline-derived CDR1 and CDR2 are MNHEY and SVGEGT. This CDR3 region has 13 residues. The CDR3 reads CASGTGRALSQHF. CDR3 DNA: TGTGCCAGCGGTACAGGACGCGCCCTCTCCCAGCATTTT.

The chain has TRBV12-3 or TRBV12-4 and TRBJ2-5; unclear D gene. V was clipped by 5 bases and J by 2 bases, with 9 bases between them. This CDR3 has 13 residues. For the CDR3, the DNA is TGTGCCAGCAGTGTAGGCTGGCAAGAGACCCAGTACTTC. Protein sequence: CASSVGWQETQYF.

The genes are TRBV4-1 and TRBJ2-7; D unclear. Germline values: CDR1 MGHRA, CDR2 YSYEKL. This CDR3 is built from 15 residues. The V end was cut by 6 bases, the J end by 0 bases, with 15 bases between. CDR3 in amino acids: CASSLVVADSYEQYF. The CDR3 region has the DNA TGCGCCAGCAGTCTCGTCGTAGCTGACTCCTACGAGCAGTACTTC.

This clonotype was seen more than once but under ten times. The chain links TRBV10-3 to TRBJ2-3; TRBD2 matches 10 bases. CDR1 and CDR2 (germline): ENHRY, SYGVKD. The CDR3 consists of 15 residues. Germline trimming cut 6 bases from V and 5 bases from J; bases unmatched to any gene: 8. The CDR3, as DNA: TGTGCCATCAGCTCAGCGGGGGGGCCCGGAGATACGCAGTATTTT. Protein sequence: CAISSAGGPGDTQYF.

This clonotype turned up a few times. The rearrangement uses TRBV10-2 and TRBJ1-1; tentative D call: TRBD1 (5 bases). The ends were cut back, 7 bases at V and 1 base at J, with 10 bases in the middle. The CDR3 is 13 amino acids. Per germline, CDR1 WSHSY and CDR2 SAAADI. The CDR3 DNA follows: TGCGCCAGCAATTTCCAGGGGAACACTGAAGCTTTCTTT. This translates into CASNFQGNTEAFF.

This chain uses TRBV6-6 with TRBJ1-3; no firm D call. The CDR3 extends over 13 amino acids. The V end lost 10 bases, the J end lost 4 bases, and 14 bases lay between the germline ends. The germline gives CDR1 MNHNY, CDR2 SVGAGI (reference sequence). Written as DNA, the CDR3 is TGTGCCACCCGTCCCCCGTGGGGAAACACCATATATTTT. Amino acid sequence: CATRPPWGNTIYF.

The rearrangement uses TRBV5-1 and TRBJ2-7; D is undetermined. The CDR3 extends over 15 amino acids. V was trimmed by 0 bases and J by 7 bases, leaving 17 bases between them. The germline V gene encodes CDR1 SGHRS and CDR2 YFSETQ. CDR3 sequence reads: CASSLENGRATEQYF. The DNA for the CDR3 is TGCGCCAGCAGCTTGGAAAACGGGCGAGCAACGGAGCAGTACTTC.

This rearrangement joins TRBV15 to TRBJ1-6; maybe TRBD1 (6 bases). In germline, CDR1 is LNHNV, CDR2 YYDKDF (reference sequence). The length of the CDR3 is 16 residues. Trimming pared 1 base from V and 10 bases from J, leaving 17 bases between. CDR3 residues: CATSRVPGGAGSPLHF. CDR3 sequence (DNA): TGTGCCACCAGCAGAGTTCCGGGGGGGGCTGGGTCACCCCTCCACTTT. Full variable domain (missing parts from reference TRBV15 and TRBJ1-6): DAMVIQNPRYQVTQFGKPVTLSCSQTLNHNVMYWYQQKSSQAPKLLFHYYDKDFNNEADTPDNFQSRRPNTSFCFLDIRSPGLGDTAMYLCATSRVPGGAGSPLHFGNGTRLTVT.

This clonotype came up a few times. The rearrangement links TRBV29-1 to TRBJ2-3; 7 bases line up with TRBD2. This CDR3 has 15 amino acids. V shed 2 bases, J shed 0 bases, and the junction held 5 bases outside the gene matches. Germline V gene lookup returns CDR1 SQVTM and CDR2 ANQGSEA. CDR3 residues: CSVERAGPSTDTQYF. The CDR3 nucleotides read TGCAGCGTTGAAAGAGCGGGGCCTAGCACAGATACGCAGTATTTT.

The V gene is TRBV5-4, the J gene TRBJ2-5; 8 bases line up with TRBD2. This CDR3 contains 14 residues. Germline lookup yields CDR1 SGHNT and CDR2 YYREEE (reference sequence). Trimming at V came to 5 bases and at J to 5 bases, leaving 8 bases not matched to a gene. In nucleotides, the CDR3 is TGTGCCAGCAGTGCCGGGGGGGCTGGGGAGACCCAGTACTTC. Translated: CASSAGGAGETQYF.

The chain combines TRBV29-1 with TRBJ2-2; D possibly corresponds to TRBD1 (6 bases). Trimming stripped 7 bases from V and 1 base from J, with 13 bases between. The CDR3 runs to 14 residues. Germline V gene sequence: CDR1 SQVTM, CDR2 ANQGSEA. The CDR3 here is CSGGRGENTGELFF. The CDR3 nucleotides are TGCAGCGGGGGCAGGGGCGAGAACACCGGGGAGCTGTTTTTT.

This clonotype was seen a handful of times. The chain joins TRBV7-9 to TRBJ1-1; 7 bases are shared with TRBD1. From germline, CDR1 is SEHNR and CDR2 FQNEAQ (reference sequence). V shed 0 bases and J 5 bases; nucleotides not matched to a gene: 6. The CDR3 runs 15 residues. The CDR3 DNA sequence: TGTGCCAGCAGCTTAGCTTACAGGGGAGTGACTGAAGCTTTCTTT. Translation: CASSLAYRGVTEAFF.

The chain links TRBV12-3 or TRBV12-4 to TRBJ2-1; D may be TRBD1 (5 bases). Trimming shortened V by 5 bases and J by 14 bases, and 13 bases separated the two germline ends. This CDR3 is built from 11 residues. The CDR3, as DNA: TGTGCCAGCAGTATCGACCGCAGGGAGTTCTTC. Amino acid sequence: CASSIDRREFF.

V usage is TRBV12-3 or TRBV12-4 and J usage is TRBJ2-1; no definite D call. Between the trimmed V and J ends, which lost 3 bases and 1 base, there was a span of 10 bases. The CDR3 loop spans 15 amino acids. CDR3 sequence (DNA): TGTGCCAGCAGTTTCATCCAAGGGTCCTACAATGAGCAGTTCTTC. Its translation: CASSFIQGSYNEQFF.

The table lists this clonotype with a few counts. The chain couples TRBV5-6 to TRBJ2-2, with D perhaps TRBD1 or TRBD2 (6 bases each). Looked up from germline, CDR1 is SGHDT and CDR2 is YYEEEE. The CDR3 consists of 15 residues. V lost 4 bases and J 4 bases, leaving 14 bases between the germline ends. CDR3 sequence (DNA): TGTGCCAGCAGCATTCCGCCGGGGGCCACCGGGGAGCTGTTTTTT. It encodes CASSIPPGATGELFF.

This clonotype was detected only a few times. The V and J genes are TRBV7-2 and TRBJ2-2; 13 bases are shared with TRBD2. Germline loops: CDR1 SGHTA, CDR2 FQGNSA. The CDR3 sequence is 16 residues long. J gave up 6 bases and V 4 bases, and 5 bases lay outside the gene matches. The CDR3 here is CASSWTSGGLAGELFF. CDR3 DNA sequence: TGTGCCAGCAGCTGGACTAGCGGGGGATTGGCCGGGGAGCTGTTTTTT.

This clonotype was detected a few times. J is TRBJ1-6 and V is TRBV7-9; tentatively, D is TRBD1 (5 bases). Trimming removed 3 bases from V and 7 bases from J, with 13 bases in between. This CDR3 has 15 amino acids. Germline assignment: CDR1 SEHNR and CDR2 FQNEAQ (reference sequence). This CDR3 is CASSFYPGPNSPLHF. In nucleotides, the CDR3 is TGTGCCAGCAGCTTTTATCCGGGGCCAAATTCACCCCTCCACTTT.

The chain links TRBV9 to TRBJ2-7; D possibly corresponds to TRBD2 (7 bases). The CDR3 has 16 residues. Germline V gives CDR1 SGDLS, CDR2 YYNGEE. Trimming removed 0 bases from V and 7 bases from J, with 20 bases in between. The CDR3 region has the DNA TGTGCCAGCAGCGTAGCAAGTGGGGGGGCCCCCCTTGAGCAGTACTTC. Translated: CASSVASGGAPLEQYF. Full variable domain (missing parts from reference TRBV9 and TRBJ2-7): DSGVTQTPKHLITATGQRVTLRCSPRSGDLSVYWYQQSLDQGLQFLIQYYNGEERAKGNILERFSAQQFPDLHSELNLSSLELGDSALYFCASSVASGGAPLEQYFGPGTRLTVT.

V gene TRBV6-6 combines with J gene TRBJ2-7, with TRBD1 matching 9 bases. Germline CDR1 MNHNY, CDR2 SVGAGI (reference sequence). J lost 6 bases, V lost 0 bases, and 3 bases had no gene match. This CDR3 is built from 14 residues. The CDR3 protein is CASSYSGTGFEQYF. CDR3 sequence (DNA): TGTGCCAGCAGTTACTCCGGGACAGGGTTCGAGCAGTACTTC.

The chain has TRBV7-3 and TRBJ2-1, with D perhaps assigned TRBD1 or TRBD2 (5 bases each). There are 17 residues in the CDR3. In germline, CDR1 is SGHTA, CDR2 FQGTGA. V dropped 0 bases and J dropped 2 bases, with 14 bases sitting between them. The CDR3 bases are TGTGCCAGCAGCTTAACGGTCGGGGCGCCGGCCTACAATGAGCAGTTCTTC. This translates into CASSLTVGAPAYNEQFF. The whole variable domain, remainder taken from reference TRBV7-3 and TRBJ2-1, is GAGVSQTPSNKVTEKGKYVELRCDPISGHTALYWYRQSLGQGPEFLIYFQGTGAADDSGLPNDRFFAVRPEGSVSTLKIQRTERGDSAVYLCASSLTVGAPAYNEQFFGPGTRLTVL.